The 3 T cell receptor beta chains reported below all come from one sample, sequenced in a study of identical twins. One entry per CDR3 protein results from TCRdb running MiXCR on the 5' RACE reads. Altogether hundreds of thousands of distinct CDR3 sequences are present, 18% being singletons, with the ten largest covering around 13%. The sample was also linked to a second study, of T cells expressing NK-cell markers.

The material sequenced was PBMCs. Receptors originate from a young woman in good health.

This clonotype has just a few counts. The genes are TRBV12-3 or TRBV12-4 and TRBJ1-2; tentative D call: TRBD1 (5 bases). The CDR3 extends over 15 amino acids. Trimming took 5 bases from V and 4 from J, leaving 17 bases between them. As DNA, the CDR3 is TGTGCCAGCAGTCCCCCAACCCTAGACAGCTATGGCTACACCTTC. Residues: CASSPPTLDSYGYTF.

This clonotype occurred a few times. The chain recombines TRBV7-2 with TRBJ1-4, with D maybe TRBD1 (5 bases). CDR1 is SGHTA and CDR2 is FQGNSA in the germline V gene. Trimming stripped 4 bases from V and 11 bases from J, with 11 bases between. The CDR3 consists of 12 residues. CDR3 region: CASSWQGGKLFF. The DNA of the CDR3 is TGTGCCAGCAGCTGGCAGGGTGGGAAACTGTTTTTT.

The table lists this clonotype with many counts. This chain connects TRBV24-1 to TRBJ2-1; 9 bases are a match to TRBD1. Germline values: CDR1 KGHDR, CDR2 SFDVKD. J was trimmed by 7 bases and V by 4 bases; bases with no gene match: 4. This CDR3 is built from 14 residues. The CDR3 bases are TGTGCCACCAGTGACCCCGGGACAGGGAATGAGCAGTTCTTC. Translated: CATSDPGTGNEQFF.